This passage covers 13 T cell receptor beta chains from one sample sequenced in a study of blood T cell repertoires in COVID-19. Sequencing was performed with immunoSEQ multiplex PCR; in TCRdb, only in-frame clones are kept and a portion is missing. The sample comprises 200,000 to 250,000 clones, 70% to 85% of which are singletons, and over 10% rests with the top ten. Input material: peripheral blood. These receptors originate from a human donor in a cohort sampled during active COVID-19.

The J gene is TRBJ2-1, the V gene TRBV5-1; 10 bases map to TRBD2. The CDR3 length is 18 residues. The junction had 20 bases not matched to a gene; V was cut back by 5 bases and J by 9 bases. Germline values: CDR1 SGHRS, CDR2 YFSETQ. This CDR3 reads CASRSGLAGVGFVSEQFF. Written as DNA, the CDR3 is TGCGCCAGCAGATCTGGGCTAGCGGGAGTAGGGTTTGTCAGTGAGCAGTTCTTC.

The chain combines TRBV6-6 with TRBJ2-7; 10 bases fit TRBD2. With 5 bases clipped from V and 3 bases from J, the junction kept 4 bases outside the gene matches. The CDR3 consists of 14 residues. Looked up from germline, CDR1 is MNHNY and CDR2 is SVGAGI (reference sequence). For the CDR3, the DNA is TGTGCCAGCAGTGCTCTAGCGGGAGTCTACGAGCAGTACTTC. Protein: CASSALAGVYEQYF.

V is TRBV11-2 and J is TRBJ1-2, with 11 bases lining up with TRBD1. Trimming at V came to 5 bases and at J to 8 bases, leaving 13 bases not matched to a gene. Germline CDR1 reads SGHAT; CDR2 reads FQNNGV. This CDR3 spans 16 amino acids. CDR3 loop: CASSRHPGQGVKGYTF. CDR3 in DNA: TGTGCCAGCAGCCGCCACCCGGGACAGGGGGTGAAGGGCTACACCTTC.

CDR3 sequence (DNA): TGTGCCTGGAGCCTACTAGCGGGAGCCCCCACCGGGGAGCTGTTTTTT. This gives the protein CAWSLLAGAPTGELFF. V is TRBV30 and J is TRBJ2-2; 11 bases are a match to TRBD2. The CDR3 is 16 residues long. Germline lookup yields CDR1 GTSNPN and CDR2 SVGIG (reference sequence). Trimming took 3 bases from V and 4 from J; bases not matched to a gene: 7. Full variable domain (outside the CDR3, taken from reference TRBV30 and TRBJ2-2): SQTIHQWPATLVQPVGSPLSLECTVEGTSNPNLYWYRQAAGRGLQLLFYSVGIGQISSEVPQNLSASRPQDRQFILSSKKLLLSDSGFYLCAWSLLAGAPTGELFFGEGSRLTVL.

This clone showed up just once. The gene calls are TRBV9 and TRBJ2-1; TRBD2 matches at 11 bases. The J segment lost 5 bases and the V segment lost 4 bases, leaving 5 bases of the junction unmatched. The germline V gene encodes CDR1 SGDLS and CDR2 YYNGEE. The CDR3 has 15 amino acids. DNA for the CDR3: TGTGCCAGCAGCCCTCGTAGCGGGAGGGACAATGAGCAGTTCTTC. This translates into CASSPRSGRDNEQFF.

This sequence joins TRBV3-1 (or the pseudogene TRBV3-2) and TRBJ2-5; D possibly corresponds to TRBD1 (6 bases). The CDR3 consists of 15 residues. Germline V CDR1 and CDR2: LGHDT, YNNKEL (reference sequence). V lost 2 bases, J lost 5 bases, and 15 bases lay in between. CDR3 nucleotide sequence: TGTGCCAGCAGCCAAACCCCAGGGGAGAAGGAGACCCAGTACTTC. Protein product: CASSQTPGEKETQYF.

The rearrangement joins TRBV5-1 to TRBJ2-1, with 8 bases aligning to TRBD2. With 1 base clipped from V and 8 bases from J, the junction kept 5 bases outside the gene matches. The CDR3 consists of 14 residues. Per germline, CDR1 SGHRS and CDR2 YFSETQ. CDR3: CASSLPGGLDEQFF. For the CDR3, the DNA is TGCGCCAGCAGCTTGCCGGGAGGGCTTGATGAGCAGTTCTTC.

The chain employs TRBV4-1 and TRBJ1-1, with D maybe TRBD1 (5 bases). The V gene lost 3 bases and the J gene lost 5 bases, with 22 bases spanning the gap. In germline, CDR1 is MGHRA, CDR2 YSYEKL. CDR3 length: 17 amino acids. The CDR3 protein is CASSHLPPPGGGTEAFF. The CDR3 nucleotides read TGCGCCAGCAGCCATCTACCCCCTCCCGGGGGAGGAACTGAAGCTTTCTTT.

The chain combines TRBV27 with TRBJ2-6, with 7 bases matching TRBD1. Germline V gives CDR1 MNHEY, CDR2 SMNVEV (reference sequence). The CDR3 has 20 amino acids. With 6 bases clipped from V and 2 bases from J, the junction kept 19 bases outside the gene matches. Here the CDR3 reads CASRQLTGLLLTPGANVLTF. CDR3 DNA sequence: TGTGCCAGCAGGCAATTGACAGGGCTACTACTGACTCCTGGGGCCAACGTCCTGACTTTC.

The genes are TRBV10-2 and TRBJ2-7; 7 bases match TRBD2. This CDR3 region has 14 residues. The junction had 13 bases not matched to a gene; V was cut back by 10 bases and J by 4 bases. Germline V CDR1 and CDR2: WSHSY, SAAADI. CDR3 residues: CATRTAGVGYEQYF. Written as DNA, the CDR3 is TGCGCCACTCGGACGGCGGGAGTTGGGTACGAGCAGTACTTC.

CDR3 bases: TGTGCCAGTTCTGACAGGGGGAGCACAGATACGCAGTATTTT. This encodes CASSDRGSTDTQYF. The chain carries TRBV21-1 and TRBJ2-3; the table's D gene call, TRBD1, was not cross checked with the DNA. TRBV21-1 is a known pseudogene. The CDR3 is 14 residues long.

The chain couples TRBV7-9 to TRBJ2-1; TRBD2 might be the D (6 bases). Germline values: CDR1 SEHNR, CDR2 FQNEAQ (reference sequence). V gave up 5 bases and J gave up 7 bases, with 18 bases separating them. The CDR3 totals 15 residues. The CDR3 DNA reads TGTGCCAGCAGCCCGACCGGGACTGGAGGGAATGAGCAGTTCTTC. Translated, it gives CASSPTGTGGNEQFF.

This sequence joins TRBV7-8 and TRBJ1-2, with 7 nucleotides matching TRBD1. Germline V gives CDR1 SGHVS, CDR2 FQNEAQ. The CDR3 loop spans 15 amino acids. Losses at the gene ends were 5 bases for V and 4 bases for J; bases not matched to a gene: 10. The CDR3 nucleotides are TGTGCCAGCAGCGACCGGGACAGTGCTTTCTATGGCTACACCTTC. Protein sequence: CASSDRDSAFYGYTF. The full variable domain, with the rest looked up from reference TRBV7-8 and TRBJ1-2, is GAGVSQSPRYKVAKRGQDVALRCDPISGHVSLFWYQQALGQGPEFLTYFQNEAQLDKSGLPSDRFFAERPEGSVSTLKIQRTQQEDSAVYLCASSDRDSAFYGYTFGSGTRLTVV.